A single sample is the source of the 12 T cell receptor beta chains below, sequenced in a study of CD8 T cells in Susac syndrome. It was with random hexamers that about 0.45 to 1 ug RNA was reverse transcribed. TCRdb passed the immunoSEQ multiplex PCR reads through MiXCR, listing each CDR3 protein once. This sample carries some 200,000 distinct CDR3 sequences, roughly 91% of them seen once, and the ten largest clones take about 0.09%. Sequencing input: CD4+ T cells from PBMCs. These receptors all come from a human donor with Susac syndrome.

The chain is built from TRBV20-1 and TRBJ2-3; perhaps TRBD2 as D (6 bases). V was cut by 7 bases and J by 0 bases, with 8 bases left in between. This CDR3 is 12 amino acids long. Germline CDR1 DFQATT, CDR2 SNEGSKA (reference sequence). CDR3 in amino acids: CSGGVSTDTQYF. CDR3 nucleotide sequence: TGCAGTGGCGGGGTGAGCACAGATACGCAGTATTTT.

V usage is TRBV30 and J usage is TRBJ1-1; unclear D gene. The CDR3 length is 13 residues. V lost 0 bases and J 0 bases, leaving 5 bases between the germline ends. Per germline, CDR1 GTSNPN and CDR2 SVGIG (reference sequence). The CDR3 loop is CAWSVSMNTEAFF. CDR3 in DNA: TGTGCCTGGAGTGTTTCGATGAACACTGAAGCTTTCTTT.

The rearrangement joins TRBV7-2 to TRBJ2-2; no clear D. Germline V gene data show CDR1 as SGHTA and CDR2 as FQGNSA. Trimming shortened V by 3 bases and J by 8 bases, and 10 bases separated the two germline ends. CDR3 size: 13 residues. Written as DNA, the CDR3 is TGTGCCAGCAGCTTTTCGGCCAGAGGGGAGCTGTTTTTT. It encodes CASSFSARGELFF.

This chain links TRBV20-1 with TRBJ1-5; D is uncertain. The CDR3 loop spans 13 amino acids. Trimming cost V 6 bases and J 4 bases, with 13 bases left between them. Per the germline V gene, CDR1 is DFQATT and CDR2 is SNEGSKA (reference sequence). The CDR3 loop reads CSAHPGLNQPQHF. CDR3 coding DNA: TGCAGTGCCCACCCAGGACTAAATCAGCCCCAGCATTTT.

The CDR3 loop is CSARAANQPQHF. CDR3 in DNA: TGCAGTGCTAGAGCAGCCAATCAGCCCCAGCATTTT. V and J are TRBV20-1 and TRBJ1-5, with D unresolved. CDR1 is DFQATT and CDR2 is SNEGSKA in the germline V gene (reference sequence). Trimming took 1 base from V and 3 from J, leaving 4 bases between them. This CDR3 spans 12 amino acids.

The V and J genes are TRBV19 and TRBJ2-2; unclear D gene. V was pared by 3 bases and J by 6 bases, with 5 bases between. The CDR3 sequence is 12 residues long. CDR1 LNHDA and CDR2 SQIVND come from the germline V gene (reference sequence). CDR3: CASSMSAGELFF. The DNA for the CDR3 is TGTGCCAGTAGTATGTCGGCCGGGGAGCTGTTTTTT.

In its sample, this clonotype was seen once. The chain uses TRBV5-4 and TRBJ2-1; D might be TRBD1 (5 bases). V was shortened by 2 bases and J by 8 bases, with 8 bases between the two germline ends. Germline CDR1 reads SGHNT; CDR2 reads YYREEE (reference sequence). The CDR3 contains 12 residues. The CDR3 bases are TGTGCCAGCAGCTTATGGGGCCATGAGCAGTTCTTC. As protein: CASSLWGHEQFF.

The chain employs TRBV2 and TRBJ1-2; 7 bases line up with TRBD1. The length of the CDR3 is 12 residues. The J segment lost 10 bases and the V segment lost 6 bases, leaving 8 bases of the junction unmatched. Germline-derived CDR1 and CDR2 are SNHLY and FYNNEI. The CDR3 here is CASRRPGQIYTF. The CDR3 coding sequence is TGTGCCAGCAGAAGACCGGGACAGATCTACACCTTC.

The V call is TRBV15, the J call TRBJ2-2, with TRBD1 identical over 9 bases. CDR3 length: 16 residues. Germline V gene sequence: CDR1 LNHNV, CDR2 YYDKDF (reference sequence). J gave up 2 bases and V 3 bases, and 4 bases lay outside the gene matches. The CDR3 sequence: CATSSSGQGNTGELFF. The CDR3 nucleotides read TGTGCCACCAGCAGCTCGGGACAGGGAAACACCGGGGAGCTGTTTTTT.

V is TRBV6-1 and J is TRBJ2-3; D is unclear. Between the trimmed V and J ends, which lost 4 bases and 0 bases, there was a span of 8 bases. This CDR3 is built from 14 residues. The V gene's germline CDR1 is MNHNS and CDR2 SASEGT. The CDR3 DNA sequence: TGTGCCAGCAGTGCGAGTATTAGCACAGATACGCAGTATTTT. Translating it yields CASSASISTDTQYF.

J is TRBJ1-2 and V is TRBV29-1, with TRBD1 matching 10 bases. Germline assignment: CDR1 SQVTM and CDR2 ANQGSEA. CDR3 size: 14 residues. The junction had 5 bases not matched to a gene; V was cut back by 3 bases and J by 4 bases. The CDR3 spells CSVDGTGDGYGYTF. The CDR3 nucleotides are TGCAGCGTTGACGGGACAGGGGATGGCTATGGCTACACCTTC.

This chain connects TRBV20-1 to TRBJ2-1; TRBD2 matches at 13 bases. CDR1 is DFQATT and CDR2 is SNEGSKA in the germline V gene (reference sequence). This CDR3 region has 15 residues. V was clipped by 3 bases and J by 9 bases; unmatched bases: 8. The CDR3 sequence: CSASGTSGTAGEQFF. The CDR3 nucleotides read TGCAGTGCTAGTGGGACTAGCGGGACCGCGGGTGAGCAGTTCTTC.